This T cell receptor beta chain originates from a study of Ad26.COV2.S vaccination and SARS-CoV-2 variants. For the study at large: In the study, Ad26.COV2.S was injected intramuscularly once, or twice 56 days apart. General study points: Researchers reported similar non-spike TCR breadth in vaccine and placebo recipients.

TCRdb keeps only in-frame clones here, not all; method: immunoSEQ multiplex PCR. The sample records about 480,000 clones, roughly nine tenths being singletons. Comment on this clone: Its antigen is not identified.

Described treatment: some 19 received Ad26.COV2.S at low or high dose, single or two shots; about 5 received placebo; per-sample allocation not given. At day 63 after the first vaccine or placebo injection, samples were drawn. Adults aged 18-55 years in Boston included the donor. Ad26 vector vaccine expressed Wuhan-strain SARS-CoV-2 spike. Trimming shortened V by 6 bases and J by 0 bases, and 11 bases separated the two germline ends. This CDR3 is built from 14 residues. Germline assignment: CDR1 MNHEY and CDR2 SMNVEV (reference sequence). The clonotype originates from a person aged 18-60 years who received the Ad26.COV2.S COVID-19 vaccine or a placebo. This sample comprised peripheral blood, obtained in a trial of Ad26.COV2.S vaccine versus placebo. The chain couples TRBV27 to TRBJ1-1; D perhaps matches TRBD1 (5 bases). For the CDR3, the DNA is TGTGCCAGCAGGTCACAGGTCATGAACACTGAAGCTTTCTTT. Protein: CASRSQVMNTEAFF.